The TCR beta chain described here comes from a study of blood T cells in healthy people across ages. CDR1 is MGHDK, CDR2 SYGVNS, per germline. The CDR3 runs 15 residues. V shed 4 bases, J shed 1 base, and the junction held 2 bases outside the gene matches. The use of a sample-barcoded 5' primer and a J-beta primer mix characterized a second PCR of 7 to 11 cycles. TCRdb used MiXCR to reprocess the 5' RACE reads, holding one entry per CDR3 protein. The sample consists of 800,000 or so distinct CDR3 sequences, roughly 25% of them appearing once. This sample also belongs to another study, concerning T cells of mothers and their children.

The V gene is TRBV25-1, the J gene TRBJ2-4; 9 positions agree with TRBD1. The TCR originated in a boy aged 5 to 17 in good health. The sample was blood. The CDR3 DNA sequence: TGTGCCAGCAGTGCCGGGACAGGGGCCAAAAACATTCAGTACTTC. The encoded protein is CASSAGTGAKNIQYF. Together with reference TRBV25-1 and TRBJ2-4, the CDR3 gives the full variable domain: EADIYQTPRYLVIGTGKKITLECSQTMGHDKMYWYQQDPGMELHLIHYSYGVNSTEKGDLSSESTVSRIRTEHFPLTLESARPSHTSQYLCASSAGTGAKNIQYFGAGTRLSVL.